The entry below describes one T cell receptor beta chain. TCRdb ran MiXCR on the RT-PCR reads and lists one entry per CDR3 protein. The table records around 700,000 distinct CDR3 sequences, 14% of them present only once. V lost 2 bases, J lost 1 base, and 8 bases lay in between. The germline V gene has CDR1 MNHEY and CDR2 SVGAGI. The CDR3 has 14 residues. The sample taken for sequencing was memory CD4+ T cells from blood. The rearrangement joins TRBV6-5 to TRBJ1-1; D not certain. The clonotype was recovered from a female donor in good health, serving as a healthy control. The CDR3 loop is CASSYDSGNTEAFF. DNA for the CDR3: TGTGCCAGCAGTTACGACTCAGGGAACACTGAAGCTTTCTTT.